This passage covers 20 T cell receptor beta chains from one sample sequenced in a study of cytomegalovirus exposure and HLA in healthy donors. TCRdb's table, derived via immunoSEQ multiplex PCR, lists solely in-frame clones and lacks some. The sample shows around 220,000 clones, 80% to 85% of them seen only once. Sequenced: PBMCs. The receptors derive from a woman aged 30 to 39 in good health and CMV-seropositive.

This rearrangement joins TRBV11-3 to TRBJ2-7; 9 nucleotides line up with TRBD1. Germline V lookup: CDR1 SGHNT, CDR2 YENEEA. The CDR3 runs 13 residues. J was trimmed by 4 bases and V by 6 bases; bases with no gene match: 4. The CDR3 DNA sequence: TGTGCCAGCAGACCGGGACAGGGTTACGAGCAGTACTTC. It specifies CASRPGQGYEQYF.

This chain connects TRBV7-3 to TRBJ1-2; 8 positions match TRBD1. The CDR3 has 15 amino acids. Germline values: CDR1 SGHTA, CDR2 FQGTGA. With 5 bases clipped from V and 2 bases from J, the junction kept 7 bases outside the gene matches. CDR3 protein: CASSKRTGSNYGYTF. CDR3 sequence (DNA): TGTGCCAGCAGCAAGCGGACAGGGTCAAACTATGGCTACACCTTC.

V is TRBV6-1 and J is TRBJ2-7; 9 nucleotides align to TRBD1. The CDR3 is 13 amino acids. V trimming: 6 bases; J trimming: 2 bases; junction bases outside the gene matches: 2. Per germline, CDR1 MNHNS and CDR2 SASEGT. CDR3 in amino acids: CASRGQGTYEQYF. In DNA form, the CDR3 reads TGTGCCAGCAGGGGACAGGGTACCTACGAGCAGTACTTC.

The V call is TRBV30, the J call TRBJ2-1; perhaps TRBD2 as D (5 bases). The CDR3 runs to 11 residues. Germline V gene lookup returns CDR1 GTSNPN and CDR2 SVGIG (reference sequence). Trimming took off 4 bases at V and 6 bases at J, with 7 bases between the two ends. CDR3 protein: CAWTRGNEQFF. For the CDR3, the DNA is TGTGCCTGGACTCGGGGCAATGAGCAGTTCTTC.

The chain uses TRBV7-2 and TRBJ2-7; D is undetermined. The V end was cut by 2 bases, the J end by 5 bases, with 7 bases between. The germline gives CDR1 SGHTA, CDR2 FQGNSA. The CDR3 spans 12 residues. The CDR3 nucleotides read TGTGCCAGCAGCTTATTGAACGACGAGCAGTACTTC. Translation: CASSLLNDEQYF.

This clone was seen a handful of times. Other DNA sequences in the same sample also yield this CDR3. V usage is TRBV5-1 and J usage is TRBJ2-3, with unresolved D. Trimming removed 4 bases from V and 0 bases from J, with 0 bases in between. Germline V gives CDR1 SGHRS, CDR2 YFSETQ. The CDR3 loop spans 11 amino acids. The CDR3 DNA reads TGCGCCAGCAGCAGCACAGATACGCAGTATTTT. As protein: CASSSTDTQYF.

This chain links TRBV28 with TRBJ2-7; 9 nucleotides agree with TRBD1. Germline V gene lookup returns CDR1 MDHEN and CDR2 SYDVKM. V trimming: 11 bases; J trimming: 4 bases; junction bases outside the gene matches: 12. This CDR3 contains 14 residues. Here the CDR3 reads CALYGTGLTYEQYF. CDR3 in DNA: TGTGCCCTCTATGGGACAGGGCTTACGTACGAGCAGTACTTC.

On this clone itself: One base away lies a much larger clone, so this may be a sequencing read error. J is TRBJ1-5 and V is TRBV28; D is ambiguous. CDR1 and CDR2 (germline): MDHEN, SYDVKM. V was clipped by 3 bases and J by 4 bases, with 4 bases between them. The CDR3 is 12 amino acids. The CDR3 DNA reads as TGTGCCAGCAGTTTGGGGAATCAGCCCCAGCATTTT. This encodes CASSLGNQPQHF.

This chain links TRBV27 with TRBJ2-1; possibly TRBD1 for D (6 bases). This CDR3 has 13 amino acids. Trimming took off 3 bases at V and 6 bases at J, with 9 bases between the two ends. The germline V gene encodes CDR1 MNHEY and CDR2 SMNVEV (reference sequence). Here the CDR3 reads CASSFSGVNEQFF. The CDR3 DNA reads as TGTGCCAGCAGTTTTTCAGGGGTCAATGAGCAGTTCTTC.

This clone came up a few times. V and J are TRBV29-1 and TRBJ2-4; no firm D call. Trimming removed 0 bases from V and 9 bases from J, with 18 bases in between. CDR1 is SQVTM and CDR2 is ANQGSEA in the germline V gene. This CDR3 spans 15 amino acids. This CDR3 reads CSVEDWRLERSIQYF. In nucleotides, the CDR3 is TGCAGCGTTGAAGATTGGCGCCTGGAGAGGAGCATTCAGTACTTC.

This chain connects TRBV29-1 to TRBJ2-2; D remains unclear. The CDR3 has 14 residues. The germline CDR1 and CDR2 sequences are SQVTM and ANQGSEA. Trimming removed 6 bases at V and 0 bases at J, with 11 bases between. The CDR3 sequence is CSVIRSSNTGELFF. In DNA, the CDR3 is TGCAGCGTGATACGGAGCTCGAACACCGGGGAGCTGTTTTTT.

This chain connects TRBV14 to TRBJ2-7; 8 bases match TRBD2. CDR3 length: 14 residues. Trimming at V came to 3 bases and at J to 9 bases, leaving 10 bases not matched to a gene. Germline loops: CDR1 SGHDN, CDR2 FVKESK. CDR3 loop: CASSQESLAGRQYF. The DNA of the CDR3 is TGTGCCAGCAGCCAGGAGAGCTTAGCGGGGAGGCAGTACTTC.

The chain has TRBV19 and TRBJ1-1, with D maybe TRBD1 (6 bases). Germline V gene data show CDR1 as LNHDA and CDR2 as SQIVND (reference sequence). The CDR3 loop spans 15 amino acids. V was clipped by 6 bases and J by 6 bases, with 20 bases between them. The DNA for the CDR3 is TGTGCCAGTAGGATACTACAGGGAGGGAAGGCTGAAGCTTTCTTT. Encoded protein: CASRILQGGKAEAFF. Together with reference TRBV19 and TRBJ1-1, the CDR3 gives the full variable domain: DGGITQSPKYLFRKEGQNVTLSCEQNLNHDAMYWYRQDPGQGLRLIYYSQIVNDFQKGDIAEGYSVSREKKESFPLTVTSAQKNPTAFYLCASRILQGGKAEAFFGQGTRLTVV.

The chain links TRBV2 to TRBJ2-1; D unclear. CDR1 and CDR2 (germline): SNHLY, FYNNEI. The V gene lost 8 bases and the J gene lost 4 bases, with 12 bases spanning the gap. This CDR3 contains 13 residues. The CDR3 DNA is TGTGCCAGCGAGTTTCGTGGGTACAATGAGCAGTTCTTC. It specifies CASEFRGYNEQFF. The entire variable domain, with the rest obtained from reference TRBV2 and TRBJ2-1, is as follows: EPEVTQTPSHQVTQMGQEVILRCVPISNHLYFYWYRQILGQKVEFLVSFYNNEISEKSEIFDDQFSVERPDGSNFTLKIRSTKLEDSAMYFCASEFRGYNEQFFGPGTRLTVL.

V and J are TRBV6-4 and TRBJ2-1; D is unclear. V was cut by 3 bases and J by 6 bases, with 15 bases left in between. CDR1 and CDR2 from the germline V gene are MRHNA and SNTAGT. The CDR3 consists of 15 residues. The CDR3, as DNA: TGTGCCAGCAGTGAAGGGATGGAAATTGTCAATGAGCAGTTCTTC. Its translation: CASSEGMEIVNEQFF.

CDR3 protein: CASSLGGLAGGPSEQFF. CDR3 nucleotides: TGCGCCAGCAGCTTGGGGGGTTTAGCGGGAGGGCCGAGTGAGCAGTTCTTC. This chain connects TRBV5-1 to TRBJ2-1; 11 nucleotides line up with TRBD2. This CDR3 is 17 amino acids long. CDR1 and CDR2 (germline): SGHRS, YFSETQ. V lost 0 bases, J lost 9 bases, and 11 bases stayed unmatched.

This clone was recorded once. The J gene is TRBJ2-2, the V gene TRBV2, with a weak D call TRBD1 (5 bases). Germline lookup yields CDR1 SNHLY and CDR2 FYNNEI. This CDR3 contains 15 residues. V gave up 1 base and J gave up 2 bases, with 8 bases separating them. CDR3 sequence reads: CASSEGRTNTGELFF. In DNA, the CDR3 is TGTGCCAGCAGTGAAGGCAGGACAAACACCGGGGAGCTGTTTTTT.

The chain combines TRBV4-3 with TRBJ2-7; 7 nucleotides agree with TRBD2. Germline values: CDR1 LGHNA, CDR2 YSLEER. The CDR3 has 14 amino acids. Trimming cost V 1 base and J 2 bases; bases outside gene matches: 2. In DNA form, the CDR3 reads TGCGCCAGCAGCCAAGCGGCGGGGGCCTACGAGCAGTACTTC. It is translated as CASSQAAGAYEQYF.

This clone has just a few counts. J is TRBJ1-2 and V is TRBV2; D remains ambiguous. Trimming pared 5 bases from V and 6 bases from J, leaving 13 bases between. Germline V gene sequence: CDR1 SNHLY, CDR2 FYNNEI. The CDR3 contains 13 residues. The CDR3 sequence: CASSPSGFHGYTF. In DNA, the CDR3 is TGTGCCAGCAGTCCGTCGGGGTTTCATGGCTACACCTTC.

CDR3 DNA: TGTGCCAGCAGCTTGGAGGACAGGGTCACTGAAGCTTTCTTT. Translation: CASSLEDRVTEAFF. The chain employs TRBV5-4 and TRBJ1-1; 8 nucleotides line up with TRBD1. The V gene end was trimmed by 0 bases and the J gene end by 4 bases; junction bases not matched to a gene: 2. The CDR3 length is 14 residues. From germline, CDR1 is SGHNT and CDR2 YYREEE (reference sequence).